One sample yielded the 28 T cell receptor beta chains listed below, sequenced in a study of immune evolution from preneoplasia to lung adenocarcinoma. The method was immunoSEQ multiplex PCR; TCRdb's version includes in-frame clones alone and lacks a portion of them. The data contain under 5,500 clones, almost 85% of them singletons. Sequencing used FFPE invasive lung adenocarcinoma tissue. These receptors all stem from a person between 50 and 60 years old with lung adenocarcinoma.

This clone was observed a single time. This sequence joins TRBV30 and TRBJ2-2, with TRBD1 matching over 9 bases. Germline CDR1 is GTSNPN and CDR2 is SVGIG (reference sequence). The CDR3 length is 16 residues. Losses at the gene ends were 8 bases for V and 4 bases for J; bases not matched to a gene: 14. The CDR3 region has the DNA TGTGCCGCAAGCTTAGGGACAGGGCGAATCACCGGGGAGCTGTTTTTT. It yields the protein CAASLGTGRITGELFF. Full variable domain (missing parts from reference TRBV30 and TRBJ2-2): SQTIHQWPATLVQPVGSPLSLECTVEGTSNPNLYWYRQAAGRGLQLLFYSVGIGQISSEVPQNLSASRPQDRQFILSSKKLLLSDSGFYLCAASLGTGRITGELFFGEGSRLTVL.

The V and J genes are TRBV19 and TRBJ1-3; D is uncertain. V was pared by 3 bases and J by 2 bases, with 8 bases between. CDR1 LNHDA and CDR2 SQIVND come from the germline V gene (reference sequence). The CDR3 is 14 amino acids. The CDR3 spells CASSIRPTGNTIYF. For the CDR3, the DNA is TGTGCCAGTAGTATTCGGCCCACTGGAAACACCATATATTTT.

V is TRBV30 and J is TRBJ2-6; D remains unclear. Per germline, CDR1 GTSNPN and CDR2 SVGIG (reference sequence). The CDR3 runs 13 residues. V was cut by 2 bases and J by 0 bases, with 2 bases left in between. In nucleotides, the CDR3 is TGTGCCTGGAGTTCCTCTGGGGCCAACGTCCTGACTTTC. Translation: CAWSSSGANVLTF.

This sequence joins TRBV2 and TRBJ1-5; 7 nucleotides align to TRBD1. V lost 4 bases and J lost 1; bases outside the gene matches: 1. The CDR3 spans 14 residues. Germline lookup yields CDR1 SNHLY and CDR2 FYNNEI. The CDR3, as DNA: TGTGCCAGCAGTGGGGACAGAAGCAATCAGCCCCAGCATTTT. This sequence encodes CASSGDRSNQPQHF.

This clone has a handful of counts. The genes are TRBV14 and TRBJ2-7; D is unresolved. V was cut by 4 bases and J by 0 bases, with 13 bases left in between. The CDR3 spans 15 residues. The germline gives CDR1 SGHDN, CDR2 FVKESK. This chain's CDR3 is CASSLPGRSSYEQYF. The CDR3 DNA follows: TGTGCCAGCAGCCTACCCGGACGGAGCTCCTACGAGCAGTACTTC.

The chain joins TRBV30 to TRBJ2-7; TRBD1 agrees at 10 bases. Germline lookup yields CDR1 GTSNPN and CDR2 SVGIG (reference sequence). The CDR3 runs to 14 residues. The V and J ends lost 0 bases and 3 bases, in that order; junction bases with no gene match: 2. CDR3 coding DNA: TGTGCCTGGAGTGTGGGGACAGGGGTCTACGAGCAGTACTTC. Amino acids: CAWSVGTGVYEQYF.

The chain uses TRBV4-2 and TRBJ2-3; the match to TRBD2 covers 9 bases. The germline V gene has CDR1 LGHNA and CDR2 YNFKEQ. This CDR3 has 15 amino acids. Losses at the gene ends were 5 bases for V and 1 base for J; bases not matched to a gene: 4. CDR3 residues: CASSYRTSGTDTQYF. CDR3 DNA: TGTGCCAGCAGCTATCGGACTAGCGGCACAGATACGCAGTATTTT.

This chain uses TRBV6-1 with TRBJ1-4; D gene unclear. Trimming took 9 bases from V and 6 from J, leaving 17 bases between them. Germline V gene data show CDR1 as MNHNS and CDR2 as SASEGT. The CDR3 consists of 14 residues. The CDR3: CASTIAGFDEKLFF. The DNA for the CDR3 is TGTGCCAGTACGATCGCGGGGTTTGATGAAAAACTGTTTTTT.

This clone was seen only a few times. V gene TRBV28 combines with J gene TRBJ2-7, with D perhaps assigned TRBD1 or TRBD2 (5 bases each). Germline CDR1 MDHEN, CDR2 SYDVKM. The CDR3 has 13 residues. Trimming cost V 11 bases and J 3 bases, with 17 bases left between them. The CDR3 nucleotides read TGTGCCGCCATAGACAGCGGAAGCTACGAGCAGTACTTC. It is translated as CAAIDSGSYEQYF.

The chain is built from TRBV19 and TRBJ2-4; 7 bases agree with TRBD2. Germline CDR1 and CDR2: LNHDA and SQIVND (reference sequence). The CDR3 runs to 15 residues. The trim removed 4 bases at V and 8 bases at J, leaving 11 bases unmatched. CDR3 loop: CASSKPLGGSDIQYF. In DNA, the CDR3 is TGTGCCAGTAGTAAGCCCCTCGGGGGGTCGGACATTCAGTACTTC.

The CDR3 region is CASSFGGGRTDTQYF. CDR3 sequence (DNA): TGTGCCAGCAGTTTCGGCGGGGGTCGCACAGATACGCAGTATTTT. The J gene is TRBJ2-3, the V gene TRBV28; 7 nucleotides align to TRBD2. This CDR3 spans 15 amino acids. V shed 3 bases and J 1 base; nucleotides not matched to a gene: 4. Germline assignment: CDR1 MDHEN and CDR2 SYDVKM.

V gene TRBV28 combines with J gene TRBJ1-1, with 8 bases that match TRBD1. The ends lost 7 bases at V and 1 base at J; junction bases unmatched: 11. Looked up from germline, CDR1 is MDHEN and CDR2 is SYDVKM. The CDR3 is 16 residues long. CDR3 bases: TGTGCCAGCACCTGCAGCAGGGGGCGCGGGAACACTGAAGCTTTCTTT. Its translation: CASTCSRGRGNTEAFF. Using reference TRBV28 and TRBJ1-1 for the parts outside the CDR3, the full variable domain is DVKVTQSSRYLVKRTGEKVFLECVQDMDHENMFWYRQDPGLGLRLIYFSYDVKMKEKGDIPEGYSVSREKKERFSLILESASTNQTSMYLCASTCSRGRGNTEAFFGQGTRLTVV.

The sample holds one count of this clone. This chain connects TRBV7-2 to TRBJ2-1, with 12 nucleotides matching TRBD2. V lost 5 bases to trimming and J lost 7 bases; unmatched junction nucleotides: 9. The CDR3 loop spans 16 amino acids. Germline-derived CDR1 and CDR2 are SGHTA and FQGNSA. CDR3 in amino acids: CASSRLAGGQVNEQFF. CDR3 nucleotide sequence: TGTGCCAGCAGCCGCCTAGCGGGAGGGCAAGTTAATGAGCAGTTCTTC.

This clone was seen a handful of times. The chain is built from TRBV11-3 and TRBJ2-1, with 7 bases lining up with TRBD2. CDR1 and CDR2 (germline): SGHNT, YENEEA. The CDR3 covers 14 residues. The V and J ends lost 3 bases and 8 bases, in that order; junction bases with no gene match: 7. CDR3 in DNA: TGTGCCAGCAGCTTTGGGGGAGGGCCAGATGAGCAGTTCTTC. Residues: CASSFGGGPDEQFF.

In this sample, this clone turned up once. The V call is TRBV6-6, the J call TRBJ2-3; 9 bases fit TRBD2. The CDR3 contains 14 residues. The trim removed 5 bases at V and 7 bases at J, leaving 7 bases unmatched. Per germline, CDR1 MNHNY and CDR2 SVGAGI (reference sequence). The CDR3 DNA sequence: TGTGCCAGCAGTCGACTAGCGGAGTCGTATACGCAGTATTTT. Translating gives CASSRLAESYTQYF.

This clone came up once. This chain joins TRBV7-6 and TRBJ2-1; D is uncertain. Trimming removed 2 bases at V and 10 bases at J, with 6 bases between. Germline CDR1 and CDR2: SGHVS and FNYEAQ. This CDR3 contains 11 residues. This CDR3 is CASSLTEEQFF. The CDR3 DNA sequence: TGTGCCAGCAGCTTAACGGAGGAGCAGTTCTTC.

The chain combines TRBV28 with TRBJ1-4; D ambiguous. The length of the CDR3 is 14 residues. Trimming shortened V by 11 bases and J by 5 bases, and 18 bases separated the two germline ends. Per the germline V gene, CDR1 is MDHEN and CDR2 is SYDVKM. The CDR3 DNA follows: TGTGCCTCCCTCAGCGGGTTGGAAAATGAAAAACTGTTTTTT. Translated, it gives CASLSGLENEKLFF.

This clone appeared a single time. This chain links TRBV4-1 with TRBJ2-5; D not resolved. The CDR3 loop spans 16 amino acids. V was pared by 1 base and J by 2 bases, with 14 bases between. Germline assignment: CDR1 MGHRA and CDR2 YSYEKL. The CDR3: CASSQGTQPTQETQYF. The CDR3 DNA reads TGCGCCAGCAGCCAAGGTACACAACCAACTCAAGAGACCCAGTACTTC.

The rearrangement uses TRBV28 and TRBJ1-3; 7 nucleotides agree with TRBD1. Per the germline V gene, CDR1 is MDHEN and CDR2 is SYDVKM. The CDR3 is 16 residues long. With 3 bases clipped from V and 4 bases from J, the junction kept 9 bases outside the gene matches. The CDR3 DNA sequence: TGTGCCAGCAGTTTGGGTCCGGGGACAGCCGGAAACACCATATATTTT. It translates to CASSLGPGTAGNTIYF.

The chain recombines TRBV28 with TRBJ2-3; 11 bases align to TRBD2. The length of the CDR3 is 16 residues. V lost 5 bases to trimming and J lost 4 bases; unmatched junction nucleotides: 8. Germline V CDR1 and CDR2: MDHEN, SYDVKM. CDR3 amino acids: CASSEGLLAGADTQYF. The CDR3 bases are TGTGCCAGCAGTGAGGGATTACTAGCGGGAGCAGATACGCAGTATTTT.

This chain uses TRBV19 with TRBJ2-1; 8 bases line up with TRBD2. CDR3 size: 15 residues. Germline lookup yields CDR1 LNHDA and CDR2 SQIVND (reference sequence). Trimming at V came to 4 bases and at J to 8 bases, leaving 10 bases not matched to a gene. The CDR3 loop is CASSKPGRAKDEQFF. The CDR3 bases are TGTGCCAGTAGTAAACCCGGGAGGGCCAAAGATGAGCAGTTCTTC.

This clone has more than one count but fewer than ten. The junction shows a germline mismatch at one end, possibly a read error. The V gene is TRBV7-7, the J gene TRBJ2-5; 7 bases are a match to TRBD1. This CDR3 has 14 residues. Germline V gene lookup returns CDR1 SSHAT and CDR2 FNYEAQ (reference sequence). Here the CDR3 reads CASSFRDSQETQYF. The CDR3 DNA is TGTGCTAGCAGCTTCAGGGACAGCCAAGAGACCCAGTACTTC.

The chain recombines TRBV30 with TRBJ2-2; D is perhaps TRBD1 (5 bases). Germline CDR1 reads GTSNPN; CDR2 reads SVGIG (reference sequence). Deletions cut 2 bases from V and 3 bases from J, with 7 bases between. This CDR3 contains 13 residues. This chain's CDR3 is CAWSSGYTGELFF. The CDR3 DNA follows: TGTGCCTGGAGTTCAGGGTACACCGGGGAGCTGTTTTTT. The full variable domain, its missing parts supplied by reference TRBV30 and TRBJ2-2, is SQTIHQWPATLVQPVGSPLSLECTVEGTSNPNLYWYRQAAGRGLQLLFYSVGIGQISSEVPQNLSASRPQDRQFILSSKKLLLSDSGFYLCAWSSGYTGELFFGEGSRLTVL.

The chain has TRBV7-9 and TRBJ2-1; TRBD2 might be the D (6 bases). In germline, CDR1 is SEHNR, CDR2 FQNEAQ (reference sequence). Trimming cost V 5 bases and J 10 bases, with 18 bases left between them. The CDR3 consists of 14 residues. Written as DNA, the CDR3 is TGTGCCAGCAGCCAATGGACCACCGGGGGAGAGCAGTTCTTC. This gives the protein CASSQWTTGGEQFF.

The genes are TRBV28 and TRBJ2-7; 8 nucleotides agree with TRBD1. CDR1 is MDHEN, CDR2 SYDVKM, per germline. Losses at the gene ends were 5 bases for V and 6 bases for J; bases not matched to a gene: 9. The CDR3 length is 14 residues. CDR3 loop: CASSGWTGIVEQYF. The CDR3 bases are TGTGCCAGCAGTGGCTGGACAGGGATTGTCGAGCAGTACTTC.

The genes are TRBV28 and TRBJ2-1, with 8 bases that match TRBD2. Trimming removed 5 bases from V and 4 bases from J; junction bases left unmatched: 4. Germline V gives CDR1 MDHEN, CDR2 SYDVKM. The CDR3 runs to 14 residues. CDR3 in DNA: TGTGCCAGCAGTGATGGGACTAGGTACAATGAGCAGTTCTTC. It is translated as CASSDGTRYNEQFF.

V is TRBV27 and J is TRBJ1-1; TRBD1 might be the D (6 bases). Germline CDR1 reads MNHEY; CDR2 reads SMNVEV (reference sequence). The germline V and J ends were trimmed by 6 bases and 3 bases, with 14 bases remaining between them. The CDR3 contains 14 residues. The CDR3 is CASRSRGRDTEAFF. In DNA, the CDR3 is TGTGCCAGCAGGTCCAGGGGACGGGACACTGAAGCTTTCTTT.

This chain uses TRBV5-4 with TRBJ2-7; 14 nucleotides agree with TRBD2. Trimming at V came to 0 bases and at J to 5 bases, leaving 1 base not matched to a gene. This CDR3 contains 15 residues. The germline CDR1 and CDR2 sequences are SGHNT and YYREEE (reference sequence). The chain's CDR3 is CASSLAGLAGDEQYF. The CDR3 coding sequence is TGTGCCAGCAGCTTGGCGGGACTAGCGGGAGACGAGCAGTACTTC.